The 28 T cell receptor beta chains reported below all come from one sample, sequenced in a study of CXCR3-negative and CXCR3-positive naive CD8 T cells. Via 5' RACE with UMI labels, TRB cDNA libraries were prepared. TCRdb reprocessed the 5' RACE reads and stores each CDR3 protein as one record, lacking DNA. The sample shows 40,000 to 55,000 distinct CDR3 sequences, and around 1.5% sits with its ten largest clones. The specimen was naive CXCR3- CD8+ T cells from blood. Subset given: CD45RO-CCR7+CD27+CD95- naive CD8+ T cells lacking CXCR3 (TNR3-). Every receptor here comes from a human donor in good health. Some clones in this sample may be carry-over from other donors' samples.

This clonotype ranks as medium-sized in terms of frequency. The chain carries TRBV7-3 and TRBJ1-1. Germline V gives CDR1 SGHTA, CDR2 FQGTGA. The CDR3 spans 16 residues. The CDR3 loop is CASSLNDRGMNTEAFF.

V gene TRBV5-5 combines with J gene TRBJ1-1. CDR3 length: 13 amino acids. Germline CDR1 SGHKS, CDR2 YYEKEE (reference sequence). The CDR3 spells CASSLVLGTEAFF.

The CDR3 sequence is CASSLGSAGEFF. The chain employs TRBV7-9 and TRBJ2-1; with no DNA, the TCRdb D assignment of TRBD1 cannot be verified. The germline CDR1 and CDR2 sequences are SEHNR and FQNEAQ (reference sequence). The CDR3 is made up of 12 amino acids. The entire variable domain, with the rest obtained from reference TRBV7-9 and TRBJ2-1, is as follows: DTGVSQNPRHKITKRGQNVTFRCDPISEHNRLYWYRQTLGQGPEFLTYFQNEAQLEKSRLLSDRFSAERPKGSFSTLEIQRTEQGDSAMYLCASSLGSAGEFFGPGTRLTVL.

J is TRBJ1-1 and V is TRBV7-9; the D call from TCRdb, TRBD1, cannot be confirmed without DNA. Germline loops: CDR1 SEHNR, CDR2 FQNEAQ (reference sequence). The CDR3 has 19 residues. CDR3 sequence reads: CASSDRPTSGERVHTEDFF.

Measured by frequency, this clonotype is medium-sized. The CDR3: CASHIGNEQFF. The V call is TRBV19, the J call TRBJ2-1. This CDR3 is built from 11 residues. Germline CDR1 reads LNHDA; CDR2 reads SQIVND (reference sequence).

The rearrangement uses TRBV4-3 and TRBJ2-7; the D gene TCRdb calls, TRBD1, cannot be checked with no DNA. CDR3 length: 15 residues. Per the germline V gene, CDR1 is LGHNA and CDR2 is YSLEER. The CDR3 sequence is CASSQGGGRSYEQYF.

The J gene is TRBJ2-1, the V gene TRBV15; lacking DNA, the TRBD2 call made by TCRdb goes unchecked. Germline assignment: CDR1 LNHNV and CDR2 YYDKDF (reference sequence). The CDR3 extends over 13 amino acids. CDR3 sequence: CATSGGTSVEQFF.

The chain carries TRBV27 and TRBJ2-1. Germline V gene data show CDR1 as MNHEY and CDR2 as SMNVEV (reference sequence). CDR3 length: 13 residues. CDR3 residues: CASSLAHSNEQFF.

This chain joins TRBV7-9 and TRBJ1-3; TCRdb gives TRBD1 as the D gene, but with no DNA this cannot be confirmed. Germline CDR1 and CDR2: SEHNR and FQNEAQ (reference sequence). The CDR3 is 16 amino acids. The CDR3 sequence is CASSSMDRESGNTIYF.

The rearrangement uses TRBV7-9 and TRBJ2-5; TCRdb proposes TRBD1, but this gene call is untestable without DNA. The CDR3 sequence is 17 residues long. The germline CDR1 and CDR2 sequences are SEHNR and FQNEAQ (reference sequence). This chain's CDR3 is CASSLASAGGYRETQYF.

J is TRBJ2-3 and V is TRBV29-1. CDR3 length: 13 amino acids. CDR1 is SQVTM, CDR2 ANQGSEA, per germline. CDR3 sequence reads: CSVDGGGTDTQYF.

The CDR3: CASSPRDTGELFF. The chain has TRBV28 and TRBJ2-2. Germline V CDR1 and CDR2: MDHEN, SYDVKM. The CDR3 runs to 13 residues.

The rearrangement uses TRBV28 and TRBJ2-5; TCRdb returns TRBD2, unconfirmable since there is no DNA. CDR3 length: 16 amino acids. In germline, CDR1 is MDHEN, CDR2 SYDVKM. CDR3 residues: CASSFRLAGGEETQYF.

The chain links TRBV15 to TRBJ2-7; TCRdb indicates TRBD1, and absent DNA this call remains unverified. Germline V lookup: CDR1 LNHNV, CDR2 YYDKDF (reference sequence). This CDR3 has 17 residues. CDR3 sequence: CATSRDRGTGALGEQYF. Full variable domain (remainder filled in from reference TRBV15 and TRBJ2-7): DAMVIQNPRYQVTQFGKPVTLSCSQTLNHNVMYWYQQKSSQAPKLLFHYYDKDFNNEADTPDNFQSRRPNTSFCFLDIRSPGLGDTAMYLCATSRDRGTGALGEQYFGPGTRLTVT.

This chain connects TRBV7-2 to TRBJ1-1. Germline V CDR1 and CDR2: SGHTA, FQGNSA. The CDR3 consists of 14 residues. CDR3 amino acids: CASSIGPTNTEAFF. Full variable domain (outside the CDR3, taken from reference TRBV7-2 and TRBJ1-1): GAGVSQSPSNKVTEKGKDVELRCDPISGHTALYWYRQSLGQGLEFLIYFQGNSAPDKSGLPSDRFSAERTGGSVSTLTIQRTQQEDSAVYLCASSIGPTNTEAFFGQGTRLTVV.

This chain joins TRBV29-1 and TRBJ2-2. The CDR3 is 12 amino acids. CDR1 and CDR2 (germline): SQVTM, ANQGSEA. CDR3 residues: CSVTGDTGELFF.

This chain uses TRBV7-2 with TRBJ2-7; the TRBD1 assignment by TCRdb is unverifiable without DNA. The CDR3 contains 14 residues. In germline, CDR1 is SGHTA, CDR2 FQGNSA. CDR3 amino acids: CASSPPTVSYEQYF.

The chain combines TRBV29-1 with TRBJ1-2. Germline lookup yields CDR1 SQVTM and CDR2 ANQGSEA. The CDR3 is made up of 12 amino acids. The CDR3 spells CSVEEAGPGYTF.

This chain uses TRBV11-2 with TRBJ2-1; TCRdb returns TRBD1, unconfirmable since there is no DNA. In germline, CDR1 is SGHAT, CDR2 FQNNGV. The CDR3 is made up of 11 amino acids. The CDR3 sequence is CASSTGGGQFF.

The chain uses TRBV20-1 and TRBJ2-7; the D call from TCRdb, TRBD2, cannot be confirmed without DNA. The CDR3 has 14 residues. The germline V gene encodes CDR1 DFQATT and CDR2 SNEGSKA (reference sequence). This chain's CDR3 is CSARGLAGSYEQYF.

The chain joins TRBV24-1 to TRBJ2-5. CDR3 length equals 12 residues. CDR1 is KGHDR and CDR2 is SFDVKD in the germline V gene. CDR3 amino acids: CATSDPEKTQYF.

The chain couples TRBV15 to TRBJ1-3. Germline loops: CDR1 LNHNV, CDR2 YYDKDF (reference sequence). The CDR3 consists of 15 residues. CDR3 loop: CASVMGPYSGNTIYF.

V gene TRBV12-3 or TRBV12-4 combines with J gene TRBJ2-6. This CDR3 has 11 residues. The CDR3 sequence: CASSGANVLTF.

The rearrangement joins TRBV12-3 or TRBV12-4 to TRBJ2-3; TCRdb's D call of TRBD2 is untestable without DNA. The CDR3 consists of 15 residues. CDR3 loop: CASSKTSGGLDTQYF.

This chain's CDR3 is CASSTSGGGDEQFF. The chain combines TRBV14 with TRBJ2-1; TCRdb indicates TRBD1, and absent DNA this call remains unverified. This CDR3 comprises 14 residues. Germline CDR1 reads SGHDN; CDR2 reads FVKESK.

This sequence joins TRBV2 and TRBJ2-5. Looked up from germline, CDR1 is SNHLY and CDR2 is FYNNEI. CDR3 length equals 15 residues. This CDR3 reads CASSVGSQIQETQYF. Supplemented by reference TRBV2 and TRBJ2-5, the full variable domain reads EPEVTQTPSHQVTQMGQEVILRCVPISNHLYFYWYRQILGQKVEFLVSFYNNEISEKSEIFDDQFSVERPDGSNFTLKIRSTKLEDSAMYFCASSVGSQIQETQYFGPGTRLLVL.

The V gene is TRBV4-1, the J gene TRBJ2-1; TCRdb indicates TRBD2, and absent DNA this call remains unverified. This CDR3 has 16 amino acids. Germline assignment: CDR1 MGHRA and CDR2 YSYEKL. CDR3 sequence reads: CASSHPRTSGTDEQFF.

This chain connects TRBV12-3 or TRBV12-4 to TRBJ2-7; TCRdb selects TRBD2, and the lack of DNA leaves this call unchecked. This CDR3 has 14 residues. CDR3 residues: CASSGGPFSYEQYF.